Presented here are 26 T cell receptor beta chains from one specimen sequenced in a study of cytomegalovirus exposure and HLA in healthy donors. PCR was performed using 60 Vbeta and 13 Jbeta primers. Here immunoSEQ multiplex PCR was the method, and the copy in TCRdb shows in-frame clones only, minus some. The sample yields some 210,000 clones, approximately 78% seen once. Input material: PBMCs. These receptors came from a male donor in good health and CMV-seronegative.

The chain recombines TRBV9 with TRBJ1-3; a possible D gene is TRBD1 (6 bases). Deletions cut 0 bases from V and 3 bases from J, with 16 bases between. CDR1 is SGDLS, CDR2 YYNGEE, per germline. The CDR3 covers 17 residues. CDR3: CASSVVPAGEGGNTIYF. The DNA for the CDR3 is TGTGCCAGCAGCGTAGTTCCTGCAGGGGAGGGTGGAAACACCATATATTTT.

This clone was observed a few times. The rearrangement uses TRBV5-1 and TRBJ1-1; D is unclear. Trimming left V 0 bases short and J 2 bases short, with 5 bases between. This CDR3 has 13 amino acids. The germline CDR1 and CDR2 sequences are SGHRS and YFSETQ. For the CDR3, the DNA is TGCGCCAGCAGCTTGGCGAGTAACACTGAAGCTTTCTTT. It encodes CASSLASNTEAFF.

This chain connects TRBV15 to TRBJ1-5; TRBD1 agrees at 8 bases. V lost 4 bases and J lost 7; bases outside the gene matches: 9. From germline, CDR1 is LNHNV and CDR2 YYDKDF (reference sequence). The CDR3 runs to 15 residues. Written as DNA, the CDR3 is TGTGCCACCAGCAAATCAGGGGGCGCCCCCCAGCCCCAGCATTTT. It is translated as CATSKSGGAPQPQHF.

The chain recombines TRBV5-1 with TRBJ2-7; TRBD1 matches at 9 bases. There are 14 residues in the CDR3. V was pared by 4 bases and J by 2 bases, with 4 bases of the junction left unmatched. Germline V gives CDR1 SGHRS, CDR2 YFSETQ. CDR3: CASSVGQGPYEQYF. The CDR3 DNA is TGCGCCAGCAGCGTAGGACAGGGGCCCTACGAGCAGTACTTC.

This clone was observed a handful of times. The rearrangement uses TRBV5-6 and TRBJ2-7; possible D gene TRBD1, 8 bases. Germline V CDR1 and CDR2: SGHDT, YYEEEE. The CDR3 sequence is 14 residues long. V gave up 2 bases and J gave up 2 bases, with 11 bases separating them. This CDR3 is CASSLQGGTYEQYF. DNA of the CDR3: TGTGCCAGCAGCTTACAGGGGGGGACCTACGAGCAGTACTTC.

A few counts support this clone. The genes are TRBV7-9 and TRBJ1-1, with 10 bases lining up with TRBD1. CDR3 length: 17 amino acids. From germline, CDR1 is SEHNR and CDR2 FQNEAQ (reference sequence). Losses at the gene ends were 5 bases for V and 3 bases for J; bases not matched to a gene: 12. CDR3 sequence reads: CASSPPGRTGGDTEAFF. DNA of the CDR3: TGTGCCAGCAGCCCCCCCGGTAGGACAGGGGGAGACACTGAAGCTTTCTTT.

V is TRBV27 and J is TRBJ2-1; 9 bases map to TRBD2. V shed 8 bases and J 4 bases; nucleotides not matched to a gene: 9. This CDR3 spans 15 amino acids. Germline-derived CDR1 and CDR2 are MNHEY and SMNVEV (reference sequence). The CDR3, as DNA: TGTGCCAGCCTGGGGTTAGCGGGAGTGTACAATGAGCAGTTCTTC. Its protein product is CASLGLAGVYNEQFF.

The chain combines TRBV5-4 with TRBJ2-1, with D tentatively TRBD1 (5 bases). This CDR3 region has 15 residues. V was cut by 4 bases and J by 5 bases, with 16 bases left in between. Germline loops: CDR1 SGHNT, CDR2 YYREEE (reference sequence). CDR3 nucleotides: TGTGCCAGCAGCGGACCTGGGGCTAGTAACAATGAGCAGTTCTTC. It codes for CASSGPGASNNEQFF.

The chain links TRBV5-1 to TRBJ2-5; D is unclear. The V and J ends lost 9 bases and 3 bases respectively, with 15 bases between them. Germline loops: CDR1 SGHRS, CDR2 YFSETQ. There are 13 residues in the CDR3. CDR3 residues: CATRRFEEETQYF. The CDR3 DNA is TGCGCCACCCGACGGTTTGAGGAAGAGACCCAGTACTTC.

The rearrangement joins TRBV27 to TRBJ1-4; 9 positions agree with TRBD1. Germline CDR1 and CDR2: MNHEY and SMNVEV (reference sequence). The CDR3 totals 16 residues. With 4 bases clipped from V and 6 bases from J, the junction kept 9 bases outside the gene matches. The CDR3 loop reads CASSSQGQGMDEKLFF. In DNA, the CDR3 is TGTGCCAGCAGTTCACAAGGACAGGGGATGGATGAAAAACTGTTTTTT.

This clone was found a few times. The J gene is TRBJ2-7, the V gene TRBV7-2, with 9 bases that match TRBD1. The CDR3 covers 18 residues. V shed 5 bases, J shed 4 bases, and the junction held 18 bases outside the gene matches. Germline V gene data show CDR1 as SGHTA and CDR2 as FQGNSA. CDR3: CASSGDRGSGFGTYEQYF. The CDR3, as DNA: TGTGCCAGCAGCGGCGACAGGGGGAGCGGATTCGGGACTTACGAGCAGTACTTC.

The CDR3 bases are TGTGCCAGCACGAGACTAGCGGGAGACGAGCAGTTCTTC. The encoded protein is CASTRLAGDEQFF. V gene TRBV2 combines with J gene TRBJ2-1, with TRBD2 identical over 12 bases. V lost 7 bases, J lost 10 bases, and 5 bases stayed unmatched. Germline V gene data show CDR1 as SNHLY and CDR2 as FYNNEI. The CDR3 consists of 13 residues.

In this sample, this clone turned up once. The V and J genes are TRBV10-3 and TRBJ2-7; 8 nucleotides match TRBD2. Germline CDR1 reads ENHRY; CDR2 reads SYGVKD. The CDR3 has 15 residues. The V segment lost 0 bases and the J segment 3 bases; nucleotides outside the gene matches: 4. The CDR3 is CAISESAGGGYEQYF. For the CDR3, the DNA is TGTGCCATCAGTGAGTCCGCGGGAGGTGGCTACGAGCAGTACTTC.

This chain uses TRBV15 with TRBJ2-1, with D possibly matching TRBD2 (6 bases). Germline CDR1 LNHNV, CDR2 YYDKDF (reference sequence). Trimming removed 0 bases from V and 9 bases from J, with 9 bases in between. The CDR3 covers 13 residues. CDR3 sequence reads: CATSRDGGGEQFF. The CDR3 nucleotides read TGTGCCACCAGCAGAGATGGGGGAGGTGAGCAGTTCTTC.

V gene TRBV6-1 combines with J gene TRBJ2-5; D might be TRBD1 (6 bases). Between the trimmed V and J ends, which lost 5 bases and 2 bases, there was a span of 9 bases. Germline V gene lookup returns CDR1 MNHNS and CDR2 SASEGT. This CDR3 spans 13 amino acids. The CDR3 is CASSYTGQETQYF. CDR3 DNA sequence: TGTGCCAGCAGTTATACAGGGCAAGAGACCCAGTACTTC.

The rearrangement joins TRBV18 to TRBJ1-1; a possible D gene is TRBD1 (5 bases). V was pared by 1 base and J by 3 bases, with 15 bases between. This CDR3 is built from 16 residues. Germline V lookup: CDR1 KGHSH, CDR2 LQKENI. In DNA form, the CDR3 reads TGTGCCAGCTCACCACGGCGAACCTCCAGGGACACTGAAGCTTTCTTT. It encodes CASSPRRTSRDTEAFF.

V is TRBV5-4 and J is TRBJ1-1; D unresolved. This CDR3 is 16 amino acids long. Per the germline V gene, CDR1 is SGHNT and CDR2 is YYREEE (reference sequence). V lost 1 base, J lost 0 bases, and 13 bases lay in between. Written as DNA, the CDR3 is TGTGCCAGCAGCTTGTTTGTGACAATCATGAACACTGAAGCTTTCTTT. It codes for CASSLFVTIMNTEAFF.

This clone has just a few counts. This chain links TRBV21-1 with TRBJ2-6; TRBD1 is taken as the D call from the table, unchecked against the DNA. TRBV21-1 is a recognized pseudogene. The CDR3 contains 17 residues. The chain's CDR3 is CASSKRQRRAGANVLTF. The CDR3 DNA follows: TGTGCCAGCAGCAAACGACAACGCAGGGCTGGGGCCAACGTCCTGACTTTC.

The chain combines TRBV5-1 with TRBJ1-1, with 7 bases identical to TRBD1. This CDR3 is 15 amino acids long. V was clipped by 2 bases and J by 4 bases; unmatched bases: 8. Germline lookup yields CDR1 SGHRS and CDR2 YFSETQ. This chain's CDR3 is CASSFSQGQGTEAFF. CDR3 DNA: TGCGCCAGCAGCTTTTCACAGGGGCAGGGCACTGAAGCTTTCTTT.

J is TRBJ2-2 and V is TRBV9; 13 bases line up with TRBD2. Germline CDR1 is SGDLS and CDR2 is YYNGEE. The junction had 4 bases not matched to a gene; V was cut back by 4 bases and J by 4 bases. The CDR3 contains 16 residues. CDR3 region: CASSSGLAGFTGELFF. DNA for the CDR3: TGTGCCAGCAGCTCGGGACTAGCGGGGTTCACCGGGGAGCTGTTTTTT.

The V call is TRBV4-1, the J call TRBJ1-2; the D is unclear. The CDR3 is 13 amino acids. Germline CDR1 and CDR2: MGHRA and YSYEKL. Trimming removed 3 bases at V and 5 bases at J, with 10 bases between. The CDR3 DNA reads as TGCGCCAGCAGCCAGTTAGGGAGATATGGCTACACCTTC. Protein sequence: CASSQLGRYGYTF.

The rearrangement links TRBV15 to TRBJ2-7, with 8 bases aligning to TRBD2. The CDR3 runs 16 residues. Germline assignment: CDR1 LNHNV and CDR2 YYDKDF (reference sequence). The trim removed 0 bases at V and 5 bases at J, leaving 9 bases unmatched. The CDR3 DNA is TGTGCCACCAGCAGAGATGTGACCGTGCGGGGGGACGAGCAGTACTTC. It codes for CATSRDVTVRGDEQYF.

This clone was counted only a few times. V usage is TRBV7-2 and J usage is TRBJ1-5; maybe TRBD1 (6 bases). Germline V gene sequence: CDR1 SGHTA, CDR2 FQGNSA. The CDR3 loop spans 11 amino acids. Between the trimmed V and J ends, which lost 6 bases and 16 bases, there was a span of 16 bases. CDR3 region: CASSNAGQRHF. In nucleotides, the CDR3 is TGTGCCAGCAGTAATGCAGGACAGCGCCATTTT.

V usage is TRBV4-2 and J usage is TRBJ1-1; 7 bases align to TRBD1. This CDR3 comprises 16 residues. CDR1 is LGHNA and CDR2 is YNFKEQ in the germline V gene. Unmatched junction bases numbered 15, after V lost 4 bases and J lost 7 bases. In nucleotides, the CDR3 is TGTGCCAGCAGCCCCACCCAAGGGGGCGGGGTCATTGAAGCTTTCTTT. As protein: CASSPTQGGGVIEAFF.

The chain is built from TRBV29-1 and TRBJ1-1, with D tentatively TRBD1 (6 bases). Per the germline V gene, CDR1 is SQVTM and CDR2 is ANQGSEA. The CDR3 length is 14 residues. The germline V and J ends were trimmed by 5 bases and 2 bases, with 15 bases remaining between them. The CDR3 region is CSVSRTGFNTEAFF. CDR3 DNA sequence: TGCAGCGTTTCCCGAACAGGGTTTAACACTGAAGCTTTCTTT.

The gene calls are TRBV27 and TRBJ2-7; 12 bases are a match to TRBD2. Unmatched junction bases numbered 11, after V lost 6 bases and J lost 2 bases. Germline assignment: CDR1 MNHEY and CDR2 SMNVEV (reference sequence). The CDR3 length is 17 residues. The CDR3 protein is CASRFLAGGPGAYEQYF. DNA of the CDR3: TGTGCCAGCAGATTCCTAGCGGGAGGGCCCGGTGCCTACGAGCAGTACTTC.